This passage covers 26 T cell receptor beta chains from one sample sequenced in a study of post-analysis software for immune sequencing data. Prepared TCR beta cDNA libraries contained unique molecular identifiers. TCRdb recomputed calls from the PCR reads with MiXCR, one row per CDR3 protein. Here the sample spans 380,000 or so distinct CDR3 sequences, 30% to 45% being singletons. General study results and limits: About 5 TRBV segments (TRBV5-6, TRBV5-1 and TRBV20-1 among them) occurred more frequently in patients than in controls.

For these receptors, no antigen is known. Sequencing was done on a sample of blood. The receptors shown here come from a girl under 18 with multiple sclerosis.

This clonotype was counted only a few times. J is TRBJ1-2 and V is TRBV7-8, with 10 bases lining up with TRBD1. The CDR3 contains 15 residues. Germline V CDR1 and CDR2: SGHVS, FQNEAQ. V was clipped by 3 bases and J by 2 bases; unmatched bases: 3. CDR3 region: CASSFRTGGNYGYTF. In DNA, the CDR3 is TGTGCCAGCAGCTTCAGGACAGGGGGGAACTATGGCTACACCTTC.

This clonotype was seen only a few times. This sequence joins TRBV6-5 and TRBJ1-4; 9 bases are shared with TRBD1. Looked up from germline, CDR1 is MNHEY and CDR2 is SVGAGI. With V trimmed by 5 bases and J by 11 bases, 12 bases remained unmatched. The CDR3 is 15 amino acids. Here the CDR3 reads CASSMNRDRVRKLFF. For the CDR3, the DNA is TGTGCCAGCAGTATGAACCGGGACAGGGTCCGTAAACTGTTTTTT.

The V gene is TRBV20-1, the J gene TRBJ2-3; D gene uncertain. The length of the CDR3 is 15 residues. Germline CDR1 is DFQATT and CDR2 is SNEGSKA (reference sequence). V was trimmed by 0 bases and J by 1 base, leaving 11 bases between them. The CDR3 coding sequence is TGCAGTGCTAGAGATGGCCGGTTGGGCACAGATACGCAGTATTTT. Protein product: CSARDGRLGTDTQYF.

This clonotype was counted between two and nine times. The rearrangement uses TRBV20-1 and TRBJ2-3; the match to TRBD2 covers 8 bases. Trimming removed 3 bases from V and 5 bases from J; junction bases left unmatched: 10. The CDR3 has 15 amino acids. Germline loops: CDR1 DFQATT, CDR2 SNEGSKA (reference sequence). CDR3: CSASGGSGALDTQYF. The CDR3 DNA follows: TGCAGTGCTAGTGGAGGTAGCGGGGCTTTAGATACGCAGTATTTT.

The chain employs TRBV4-1 and TRBJ1-2; D gene unclear. The ends were cut back, 0 bases at V and 2 bases at J, with 10 bases in the middle. The CDR3 extends over 15 amino acids. Germline-derived CDR1 and CDR2 are MGHRA and YSYEKL. CDR3 residues: CASSQDSSDNYGYTF. CDR3 in DNA: TGCGCCAGCAGCCAAGATTCTTCGGACAACTATGGCTACACCTTC.

The chain joins TRBV20-1 to TRBJ1-4; D is uncertain. This CDR3 has 13 amino acids. Germline V lookup: CDR1 DFQATT, CDR2 SNEGSKA (reference sequence). V lost 7 bases to trimming and J lost 4 bases, with 13 bases between them. This chain's CDR3 is CSVLWVDNEKLFF. The CDR3, as DNA: TGCAGTGTGCTCTGGGTCGATAATGAAAAACTGTTTTTT.

This clonotype occurred a few times. The rearrangement links TRBV5-1 to TRBJ1-1; TRBD1 matches 9 bases. The J segment lost 0 bases and the V segment lost 4 bases, leaving 7 bases of the junction unmatched. CDR3 size: 16 residues. CDR1 and CDR2 from the germline V gene are SGHRS and YFSETQ. In DNA, the CDR3 is TGCGCCAGCAGCCCCGGGACAGGGCGCATGAACACTGAAGCTTTCTTT. It specifies CASSPGTGRMNTEAFF. Complete variable domain (other parts from reference TRBV5-1 and TRBJ1-1): KAGVTQTPRYLIKTRGQQVTLSCSPISGHRSVSWYQQTPGQGLQFLFEYFSETQRNKGNFPGRFSGRQFSNSRSEMNVSTLELGDSALYLCASSPGTGRMNTEAFFGQGTRLTVV.

This clonotype was observed once. The V gene is TRBV7-2, the J gene TRBJ1-1; no clear D gene. This CDR3 is 16 amino acids long. V shed 5 bases and J shed 2 bases, with 18 bases lying between them. CDR1 is SGHTA, CDR2 FQGNSA, per germline. CDR3 coding DNA: TGTGCCAGCAGCCCCACCGTCGGGGAGGGTAACACTGAAGCTTTCTTT. Translating it yields CASSPTVGEGNTEAFF.

The table lists this clonotype with a few counts. This rearrangement joins TRBV29-1 to TRBJ2-7, with D possibly being TRBD1 or TRBD2 (6 bases each). CDR1 is SQVTM and CDR2 is ANQGSEA in the germline V gene. Deletions cut 7 bases from V and 3 bases from J, with 13 bases between. The CDR3 covers 12 residues. The chain's CDR3 is CSARRDNYEQYF. Written as DNA, the CDR3 is TGCAGCGCCAGGAGGGACAACTACGAGCAGTACTTC.

Concerning this clonotype: The germline gene is not matched at one end of the junction; a read error may be the cause. The chain couples TRBV3-1 to TRBJ1-2; the match to TRBD1 covers 7 bases. This CDR3 region has 14 residues. From germline, CDR1 is LGHDT and CDR2 YNNKEL (reference sequence). CDR3 nucleotide sequence: TGTGCCCGCAGCCCGGGACAGCGTTACTATGGCTACACCTTC. This sequence encodes CARSPGQRYYGYTF.

V usage is TRBV10-3 and J usage is TRBJ2-3, with 11 bases fitting TRBD2. The CDR3 has 20 amino acids. Germline V gives CDR1 ENHRY, CDR2 SYGVKD. The V and J ends lost 3 bases and 1 base, in that order; junction bases with no gene match: 15. The CDR3 region has the DNA TGTGCCATCAGTGAATGGGACGGTACACTAGCGGGGGCCGGCACAGATACGCAGTATTTT. Translated, it gives CAISEWDGTLAGAGTDTQYF.

This clonotype was seen only a few times. J is TRBJ2-1 and V is TRBV11-3; a weak D match, TRBD2 (6 bases). Trimming cost V 4 bases and J 3 bases, with 22 bases left between them. The germline V gene has CDR1 SGHNT and CDR2 YENEEA. This CDR3 comprises 18 residues. This CDR3 is CASSSADSGGIFYNEQFF. Written as DNA, the CDR3 is TGTGCCAGCAGCTCCGCCGATAGCGGCGGGATATTCTACAATGAGCAGTTCTTC.

The V and J genes are TRBV7-8 and TRBJ1-1; 9 bases match TRBD1. Germline trimming cut 5 bases from V and 4 bases from J; bases unmatched to any gene: 11. The germline gives CDR1 SGHVS, CDR2 FQNEAQ. This CDR3 spans 16 amino acids. This CDR3 reads CASSPQGAQIGTEAFF. The CDR3 bases are TGTGCCAGCAGCCCACAGGGGGCGCAAATTGGCACTGAAGCTTTCTTT.

The chain links TRBV3-1 to TRBJ2-6; no clear D. The CDR3 spans 13 residues. In germline, CDR1 is LGHDT, CDR2 YNNKEL (reference sequence). The V and J ends lost 3 bases and 6 bases respectively, with 6 bases between them. This CDR3 is CASSHQEANVLTF. The CDR3 DNA reads as TGTGCCAGCAGCCATCAGGAGGCCAACGTCCTGACTTTC. Full variable domain (outside the CDR3, taken from reference TRBV3-1 and TRBJ2-6): DTAVSQTPKYLVTQMGNDKSIKCEQNLGHDTMYWYKQDSKKFLKIMFSYNNKELIINETVPNRFSPKSPDKAHLNLHINSLELGDSAVYFCASSHQEANVLTFGAGSRLTVL.

This clonotype was seen a handful of times. This sequence joins TRBV5-1 and TRBJ2-5; 12 nucleotides align to TRBD2. Per germline, CDR1 SGHRS and CDR2 YFSETQ. The V and J ends lost 4 bases and 0 bases, in that order; junction bases with no gene match: 4. CDR3 length equals 16 residues. The CDR3 DNA sequence: TGCGCCAGCAGCGCCGGGACTAGCGGGTACCAAGAGACCCAGTACTTC. It specifies CASSAGTSGYQETQYF.

The V gene is TRBV11-2, the J gene TRBJ2-3; D ambiguous. The CDR3 has 13 amino acids. V was cut by 6 bases and J by 0 bases, with 7 bases left in between. From germline, CDR1 is SGHAT and CDR2 FQNNGV. The CDR3 region is CASSITSTDTQYF. For the CDR3, the DNA is TGTGCCAGCAGTATAACGAGCACAGATACGCAGTATTTT.

This clonotype was detected a few times. V is TRBV28 and J is TRBJ1-4; weak D call: TRBD1 (6 bases). V was shortened by 3 bases and J by 3 bases, with 11 bases between the two germline ends. The CDR3 sequence is 15 residues long. Germline values: CDR1 MDHEN, CDR2 SYDVKM. CDR3 region: CASSFRTAANEKLFF. DNA for the CDR3: TGTGCCAGCAGTTTTAGGACAGCCGCTAATGAAAAACTGTTTTTT. Based on the CDR3 plus reference TRBV28 and TRBJ1-4, the full variable domain is DVKVTQSSRYLVKRTGEKVFLECVQDMDHENMFWYRQDPGLGLRLIYFSYDVKMKEKGDIPEGYSVSREKKERFSLILESASTNQTSMYLCASSFRTAANEKLFFGSGTQLSVL.

The chain couples TRBV6-2 or TRBV6-3 to TRBJ2-6; unclear D gene. The CDR3 has 17 amino acids. Germline V gene sequence: CDR1 MNHEY, CDR2 SVGEGT. V shed 2 bases and J shed 0 bases, with 11 bases lying between them. CDR3 nucleotide sequence: TGTGCCAGCAGTTACAGGTCCCCGAGCTCTGGGGCCAACGTCCTGACTTTC. Amino acid sequence: CASSYRSPSSGANVLTF.

This clonotype was seen a few times. As DNA, the CDR3 is TGCAGCGTTGGCAGTGCGGGGGCCTACGAGCAGTACTTC. Translation: CSVGSAGAYEQYF. The V gene is TRBV29-1, the J gene TRBJ2-7; 7 nucleotides line up with TRBD2. The V gene end was trimmed by 4 bases and the J gene end by 2 bases; junction bases not matched to a gene: 5. Germline CDR1 SQVTM, CDR2 ANQGSEA. CDR3 length: 13 residues.

The V and J genes are TRBV24-1 and TRBJ2-3; D call uncertain. CDR3 length: 16 amino acids. Germline V gene data show CDR1 as KGHDR and CDR2 as SFDVKD. V was pared by 0 bases and J by 0 bases, with 9 bases between. For the CDR3, the DNA is TGTGCCACCAGTGATTTGAGAAGCCCTAGCACAGATACGCAGTATTTT. Translated: CATSDLRSPSTDTQYF.

This clonotype appeared a few times. The chain uses TRBV20-1 and TRBJ2-3; 9 bases are a match to TRBD2. The CDR3 loop spans 14 amino acids. Germline values: CDR1 DFQATT, CDR2 SNEGSKA (reference sequence). Losses at the gene ends were 6 bases for V and 5 bases for J; bases not matched to a gene: 9. For the CDR3, the DNA is TGCAGTGCGAGAAGGCGGGGGGGTCAAGATACGCAGTATTTT. It is translated as CSARRRGGQDTQYF.

This sequence joins TRBV10-3 and TRBJ1-2, with D maybe TRBD1 (5 bases). Germline loops: CDR1 ENHRY, CDR2 SYGVKD. The ends were cut back, 0 bases at V and 4 bases at J, with 12 bases in the middle. The CDR3 has 15 residues. The CDR3 coding sequence is TGTGCCATCAGTGAGTCGGGATCCCAGGGCTATGGCTACACCTTC. Its protein is CAISESGSQGYGYTF.

In the case of this clonotype: A clone one base away is much larger, so this may be a read error. The gene calls are TRBV4-1 and TRBJ2-3; D call uncertain. This CDR3 region has 12 residues. Germline CDR1 and CDR2: MGHRA and YSYEKL. Trimming removed 6 bases at V and 5 bases at J, with 9 bases between. The CDR3 here is CASSAPRDTQYF. CDR3 DNA sequence: TGCGCCAGCAGTGCGCCTAGAGATACGCAGTATTTT.

The J gene is TRBJ2-3, the V gene TRBV20-1; no definite D call. CDR1 is DFQATT, CDR2 SNEGSKA, per germline (reference sequence). The CDR3 loop spans 14 amino acids. Trimming cost V 3 bases and J 0 bases, with 10 bases left between them. CDR3 in DNA: TGCAGTGCTAGTCTGCGCGGAAGCACAGATACGCAGTATTTT. Amino acids: CSASLRGSTDTQYF.

The chain has TRBV4-3 and TRBJ1-1, with TRBD1 identical over 7 bases. This CDR3 is built from 16 residues. V trimming: 4 bases; J trimming: 3 bases; junction bases outside the gene matches: 11. Germline V gives CDR1 LGHNA, CDR2 YSLEER. CDR3 in DNA: TGCGCCAGCAGCCCAGGCAGGGGGAGGACGCACACTGAAGCTTTCTTT. Translated: CASSPGRGRTHTEAFF.

The table lists this clonotype with a few counts. The rearrangement uses TRBV20-1 and TRBJ1-2; D uncertain. This CDR3 region has 13 residues. V was shortened by 3 bases and J by 8 bases, with 16 bases between the two germline ends. Germline V gene data show CDR1 as DFQATT and CDR2 as SNEGSKA (reference sequence). In DNA form, the CDR3 reads TGCAGTGCTAGCCCGGACGGTTCTCAGGGCTACACCTTC. Its translation is CSASPDGSQGYTF.